This T cell receptor (beta chain) was found in a study of shared T cell receptors in the human thymus. The repertoire was sequenced with immunoSEQ multiplex PCR; TCRdb's copy has only in-frame clones and lacks some. The sample has about 660,000 clones, 88% seen once. This clone was detected only once. This sample was also put to use in a study of human thymus T cells. That paper notes: Corrective surgery for congenital heart defects was being performed on the healthy Finnish infants who served as donors. The thymus was resected at corrective cardiac surgery. Within thymic and blood repertoires, V and J gene usage appeared to be biased.

The clonotype originates from a boy younger than two with a congenital heart defect. Material: thymocytes.

CDR3 sequence: CASSIAPDRLNTEAFF. The CDR3 coding sequence is TGTGCCAGTAGTATAGCCCCGGACAGATTGAACACTGAAGCTTTCTTT. The J gene is TRBJ1-1, the V gene TRBV19; weak D call: TRBD1 (6 bases). The CDR3 consists of 16 residues. V lost 1 base to trimming and J lost 0 bases, with 12 bases between them. The germline CDR1 and CDR2 sequences are LNHDA and SQIVND (reference sequence). The full variable domain, rest sourced from reference TRBV19 and TRBJ1-1, is DGGITQSPKYLFRKEGQNVTLSCEQNLNHDAMYWYRQDPGQGLRLIYYSQIVNDFQKGDIAEGYSVSREKKESFPLTVTSAQKNPTAFYLCASSIAPDRLNTEAFFGQGTRLTVV.